This T cell receptor (beta chain) was found in a study of identical twins. Study-level points and caveats: Models underestimated TCR alpha sharing (out-of-frame) in monozygotic twins. Whereas memory repertoires showed no such difference, abundant cord blood beta clonotypes carried fewer insertions.

Trimming at V came to 4 bases and at J to 8 bases, leaving 5 bases not matched to a gene. The CDR3 extends over 13 amino acids. Remarks on this clonotype: As yet, its antigen is unknown.

TCRdb independently ran MiXCR on the 5' RACE reads; one entry per CDR3 protein. The sample holds 1,800,000 or so distinct CDR3 sequences; 25% to 35% are singletons and the top ten take 0.25% to 0.3%. This clonotype originated in a newborn girl in good health. V and J are TRBV12-3 or TRBV12-4 and TRBJ2-1; 7 bases fit TRBD2. Sequencing was performed on cord blood. CDR3 in amino acids: CASSWRELHEQFF. CDR3 DNA: TGTGCCAGCAGTTGGCGGGAGTTGCATGAGCAGTTCTTC.